These 27 T cell receptor delta chains originate from one sample sequenced in a study of γδ T cells in repeated Plasmodium falciparum infection. TCRdb re-processed the multiplex PCR reads using CATT. Of tens of thousands of delta-chain clones in the sample, 1.5% to 2% were seen once. Flow sorting of PBMC yielded separate Vgamma9/Vdelta2+ and Vdelta2-negative gammadelta T cell populations for bulk repertoire analysis. Input material: gamma-delta T cells from blood. The receptors were gathered from a pool of human donors (malaria-infected and uninfected, not separated).

This clone was recorded a few times. With a far larger clone one base away, a read error is the likely cause. Other DNA sequences of this sample code for an identical CDR3. The rearrangement joins TRDV1 to TRDJ1; perhaps TRDD3 as D (7 bases). The CDR3 contains 24 residues. Trimming shortened V by 0 bases and J by 10 bases, and 45 bases separated the two germline ends. Per germline, CDR1 TSWWSYY and CDR2 QGS. The CDR3 reads CALGELTPLPPRWGWGNGYMGLIF. CDR3 nucleotides: TGTGCTCTTGGGGAACTCACTCCACTTCCTCCCCGTTGGGGGTGGGGGAACGGTTATATGGGACTCATCTTT.

This clone was detected only a few times. TCRdb's listed protein matches a much larger clone and diverges from this DNA's translation at residue 18, likely through a read error; the protein shown comes from the DNA. V usage is TRDV1 and J usage is TRDJ1; TRDD3 matches 7 bases. Because TCRdb records no J gene, it was assigned here through a match of the DNA to germline. Trimming removed 2 bases from V and 0 bases from J; junction bases left unmatched: 42. CDR3 length equals 28 residues. The germline V gene has CDR1 TSWWSYY and CDR2 QGS. The CDR3 nucleotides are TGTGCTCTTGGGGAAAGTGGAGGGGACTTGCATCTCAAATCTTTACTGGGGATTCACACCCCGTACACCGATAAACTCATCTTT. It specifies CALGESGGDLHLKSLLGIHTPYTDKLIF.

This clone was observed many times. The mismatch at residue 8 between this DNA's translation and the TCRdb protein of a much larger clone likely reflects a read error; the protein shown is translated from the DNA. J is TRDJ1 and V is TRAV38-2/DV8, with 9 bases lining up with TRDD3. TCRdb supplies no J gene; here it was assigned by aligning the nucleotide sequence to germline. There are 18 residues in the CDR3. Losses at the gene ends were 1 base for V and 5 bases for J; bases not matched to a gene: 15. Germline values: CDR1 TSESDYY, CDR2 QEAYKQQN. CDR3 region: CAYRSSEGPYWGRDKLIF. The DNA of the CDR3 is TGTGCTTATAGGAGCTCTGAGGGCCCCTACTGGGGGAGAGATAAACTCATCTTT.

In its sample, this clone was seen many times. The translation of this DNA and the TCRdb protein of a much larger clone differ at residue 17, probably owing to a read error; the protein shown here is translated from the DNA. The rearrangement joins TRDV3 to TRDJ1; 7 bases line up with TRDD3. The V gene's germline CDR1 is TVYSNPD and CDR2 GDNSRS (reference sequence). The CDR3 length is 23 residues. CDR3 protein: CAFRDPRDSPRAWGFFSTDKLIF. As DNA, the CDR3 is TGTGCTTTCCGAGATCCTAGAGATTCCCCGCGAGCCTGGGGGTTCTTCTCCACCGATAAACTCATCTTT.

This clone was seen more than once but under ten times. A read error likely explains this, since a far larger clone differs by one base. This sample also contains other DNA sequences that code for the same CDR3. The chain employs TRDV2 and TRDJ1, with TRDD3 matching 10 bases. The J gene was missing in TCRdb and was found by matching the end of the DNA to germline. Germline loops: CDR1 GEAIGNYY, CDR2 EKD. Germline trimming cut 3 bases from V and 0 bases from J; bases unmatched to any gene: 18. The CDR3 is made up of 20 amino acids. The DNA of the CDR3 is TGTGCCTGTGACGCCTTCCTCGAACTGGGGGATTCCTTCTACACCGATAAACTCATCTTT. It encodes CACDAFLELGDSFYTDKLIF.

Only a few counts were recorded for this clone. TCRdb records a much larger clone's protein for this DNA, with a difference at residue 19 that likely arises from a read error; the protein given is the translation of the DNA. TRDV1 is the V gene, and the J gene was not called; the table gives TRDD3 as D, unverified against the DNA. Germline V CDR1 and CDR2: TSWWSYY, QGS. CDR3 length: 21 amino acids. The CDR3 spells CALGELGWGSLYWGIRHKHIF. CDR3 DNA sequence: TGTGCTCTTGGGGAACTGGGTTGGGGTTCCCTGTACTGGGGGATCCGGCATAAACACATCTTT.

This clone was recorded at least ten times. A far larger clone is one nucleotide away, so this likely arose from a read error. Other DNA sequences in the sample encode the same CDR3. This chain uses TRDV2 with TRDJ1; TRDD3 agrees at 8 bases. The J gene was not available in TCRdb and was assigned here by matching the DNA to germline segments. This CDR3 is built from 14 residues. Germline assignment: CDR1 GEAIGNYY and CDR2 EKD. The CDR3, as DNA: TGCGCCTGTTTTGTACTGGGGGACACCGATAAACTCATCTTT. It encodes CACFVLGDTDKLIF.

The table lists this clone with a few counts. The protein held in TCRdb is that of a much larger clone and does not match this DNA's translation at residue 19, likely because of a read error; the protein shown is translated from the DNA. The V call is TRDV1, the J call TRDJ1, with 11 bases that match TRDD3. The J gene comes from matching the DNA to germline here; TCRdb lacks it. CDR1 and CDR2 from the germline V gene are TSWWSYY and QGS. V dropped 1 base and J dropped 6; count of bases not matched to a gene: 37. CDR3 length equals 26 residues. Here the CDR3 DNA reads TGTGCTCTTGGGGAACCTAGACGCATCCCGTACTGGGGGATAATCGGGATCGGGGAGCCTCGTCATAAACTCATCTTT. Encoded protein: CALGEPRRIPYWGIIGIGEPRHKLIF.

This clone was picked up a small number of times. TCRdb records a much larger clone's protein for this DNA, with a difference at residue 7 that likely arises from a read error; the protein given is the translation of the DNA. Within the sample, other DNA sequences also encode this same CDR3. The chain joins TRDV1 to TRDJ1; 11 nucleotides match TRDD3. The CDR3 has 24 amino acids. Trimming at V came to 4 bases and at J to 0 bases, leaving 28 bases not matched to a gene. Germline V lookup: CDR1 TSWWSYY, CDR2 QGS. The CDR3 spells CALGVPTPWYWGINRIRYTDKLIF. CDR3 DNA sequence: TGTGCTCTTGGGGTTCCCACTCCCTGGTACTGGGGGATAAACCGCATTCGGTACACCGATAAACTCATCTTT.

In this sample, this clone turned up many times. One base separates it from a far larger clone, so it is likely a read error. The sample carries other DNA sequences with the same CDR3. The CDR3 nucleotides read TGTGCTCTTGGGGGTCCCGCCTTCCTACGAAACTGGGGATGGAGGTATACCGATAAACTCATCTTT. Translation gives CALGGPAFLRNWGWRYTDKLIF. This rearrangement joins TRDV1 to TRDJ1; 9 nucleotides match TRDD2. In the absence of a J gene in TCRdb, the DNA was matched to germline to assign it here. The CDR3 extends over 22 amino acids. The germline CDR1 and CDR2 sequences are TSWWSYY and QGS. V dropped 4 bases and J dropped 2; count of bases not matched to a gene: 26.

This clone was counted many times. TCRdb attributes to this sequence the protein of a much larger clone, which differs from the DNA translation at residue 13; a read error is likely, and the protein displayed is translated from the DNA. TRDV2 is the V gene, and the J gene was not called; the table names TRDD3, a call not compared with the DNA. The CDR3 covers 14 residues. Germline V gene data show CDR1 as GEAIGNYY and CDR2 as EKD. This chain's CDR3 is CACDTVGIGDKLTF. In nucleotides, the CDR3 is TGTGCCTGTGACACCGTGGGGATCGGCGATAAACTCACCTTT.

In this sample, this clone turned up many times. The TCRdb protein comes from a much larger clone and disagrees with this DNA's translation at residue 12, likely due to a read error; the protein given here is derived from the DNA. V and J are TRDV2 and TRDJ3; a possible D gene is TRDD3 (6 bases). The J gene, absent from TCRdb, was called here by matching the DNA to germline. CDR1 GEAIGNYY and CDR2 EKD come from the germline V gene. The CDR3 sequence is 18 residues long. In DNA form, the CDR3 reads TGTGCCTGTGACAAGGTACCCAATCTCTCCTGGGGCACCCGACAGATGTTTTTC. Translating gives CACDKVPNLSWGTRQMFF.

This clone was counted many times. The protein recorded in TCRdb matches a much larger clone and deviates from this DNA's translation at residue 6, suggesting a read error; the protein here is obtained by translating the DNA. The V and J genes are TRDV1 and TRDJ1, with TRDD3 matching over 12 bases. No J gene is reported in TCRdb; it was inferred here by comparing the DNA with germline. The CDR3 is 20 residues long. CDR1 TSWWSYY and CDR2 QGS come from the germline V gene. V lost 4 bases, J lost 0 bases, and 15 bases stayed unmatched. The CDR3 reads CALGVPGYWGIPRYTDKLIF. CDR3 bases: TGTGCTCTTGGGGTCCCGGGCTACTGGGGGATACCCCGGTACACCGATAAACTCATCTTT.

As to this clone: A read error is likely here: a far larger clone is one base away. At the DNA level, this CDR3 is encoded by other sequences in the same sample as well. The chain has TRDV1 and TRDJ1, with 13 bases fitting TRDD3. Germline trimming cut 4 bases from V and 1 base from J; bases unmatched to any gene: 33. Germline CDR1 reads TSWWSYY; CDR2 reads QGS. The CDR3 covers 26 residues. CDR3 DNA sequence: TGTGCTCTTGGGGCGCCTCGCCTTCTTTTCTATATTACTGGGGGATACGAGTTGAGTAGCACCGATAAACTCATCTTT. It encodes CALGAPRLLFYITGGYELSSTDKLIF.

In its sample, this clone was seen many times. TCRdb pairs this DNA with a much larger clone's protein that differs at residue 3, likely a read error; the protein shown was translated from the DNA. V is TRDV2 and J is TRDJ1; TRDD3 matches at 11 bases. The J gene, not given by TCRdb, was assigned here from a germline match of the nucleotide sequence. CDR1 is GEAIGNYY and CDR2 is EKD in the germline V gene. CDR3 length: 19 amino acids. In nucleotides, the CDR3 is TGTGCCTATGACACCGTTTCTGGGGGATACTCCGGGTACACCGATAAACTCATCTTT. Encoded protein: CAYDTVSGGYSGYTDKLIF.

Details on this clone: TCRdb's listed protein matches a much larger clone and diverges from this DNA's translation at residue 7, likely through a read error; the protein shown comes from the DNA. This chain uses TRDV2 with TRDJ1; 8 bases agree with TRDD3. The J gene, absent from TCRdb, was called here by matching the DNA to germline. There are 15 residues in the CDR3. Looked up from germline, CDR1 is GEAIGNYY and CDR2 is EKD. J gave up 7 bases and V 3 bases, and 12 bases lay outside the gene matches. CDR3 DNA sequence: TGTGCCTGTGACGTACTGAGGGATACGCGAGGTAAACTCATCTTT. Its translation: CACDVLRDTRGKLIF.

This clone has only a few counts. The TCRdb record carries a much larger clone's protein, which differs from this DNA's translation at residue 12; a read error is the likely cause, and the protein listed here is the DNA translation. This rearrangement joins TRDV1 to TRDJ1, with 8 bases aligning to TRDD2. TCRdb is silent on the J gene; assignment here came from matching the DNA to germline. There are 21 residues in the CDR3. Germline CDR1 TSWWSYY, CDR2 QGS. V lost 6 bases to trimming and J lost 0 bases; unmatched junction nucleotides: 24. The CDR3, as DNA: TGTGCTCTTGGCTTCCTACCCCTGTCGTACTGGGAGCTCCGGTACACCGATAAACTCATCTTT. This encodes CALGFLPLSYWELRYTDKLIF.

In the case of this clone: The protein in TCRdb stems from a much larger clone and differs at residue 3 from this DNA's translation, likely a read error; here the protein is translated from the DNA. This chain links TRDV2 with TRDJ1; 11 bases agree with TRDD3. No J gene is reported in TCRdb; it was inferred here by comparing the DNA with germline. The CDR3 has 17 residues. CDR1 GEAIGNYY and CDR2 EKD come from the germline V gene. CDR3 nucleotide sequence: TGTGCCTGGGACACTCTGGGGGATACTTCGTACACCGATAAACTCATCTTT. Its protein product is CAWDTLGDTSYTDKLIF.

This clone was seen repeatedly, ten times or more. The V and J genes are TRDV1 and TRDJ1; weak D call: TRDD3 (6 bases). Here the J gene was assigned by germline matching of the DNA, as TCRdb has none. Germline CDR1 TSWWSYY, CDR2 QGS. Trimming stripped 0 bases from V and 5 bases from J, with 28 bases between. This CDR3 has 20 amino acids. The CDR3 nucleotides are TGTGCTCTTGGGGAACTTAGCATACTCCCTTACGGTCCTGGGGAGGATAAACTCATCTTT. This translates into CALGELSILPYGPGEDKLIF.

This clone was found many times. A far bigger clonotype differs at one base, so this is likely a read error. This specimen includes other DNA sequences encoding the same CDR3. The chain recombines TRDV2 with TRDJ1, with TRDD3 matching over 7 bases. Germline matching of the DNA provided the J gene here, since TCRdb leaves it blank. The CDR3 consists of 16 residues. After removal of 3 bases from V and 4 bases from J, the junction contained 13 bases not matched to a gene. The germline gives CDR1 GEAIGNYY, CDR2 EKD. The CDR3 region has the DNA TGTGCCTGTGACCCTGTCTCTGGGGGGTACAACGATAAACTCATCTTT. Residues: CACDPVSGGYNDKLIF.

This clone was detected only a few times. TCRdb records a much larger clone's protein for this DNA, with a difference at residue 4 that likely arises from a read error; the protein given is the translation of the DNA. This chain links TRDV1 with TRDJ1; 9 positions agree with TRDD3. TCRdb does not report a J gene; here it was assigned by matching the DNA to germline references. Germline V gene lookup returns CDR1 TSWWSYY and CDR2 QGS. The CDR3 totals 22 residues. The CDR3 here is CALEENQFKYWGTPLYTDKLIF. The CDR3 DNA sequence: TGTGCTCTTGAGGAAAACCAATTCAAGTACTGGGGGACACCTCTGTACACCGATAAACTCATCTTT.

This clone was detected ten times or more. One base separates it from a far larger clone, so it is likely a read error. Other DNA sequences in the sample encode the same CDR3. This chain joins TRAV38-2/DV8 and TRDJ1; TRDD3 matches 8 bases. Germline lookup yields CDR1 TSESDYY and CDR2 QEAYKQQN. The CDR3 length is 20 residues. V shed 1 base and J 0 bases; nucleotides not matched to a gene: 17. The CDR3 region is CAYRSFYFPWGYLYTDKLIF. The CDR3 region has the DNA TGTGCTTATAGGAGCTTCTACTTTCCCTGGGGATACTTGTACACCGATAAACTCATCTTT.

To note about this clone: A read error likely explains why the TCRdb protein, taken from a much larger clone, differs from this DNA's translation at residue 5; the protein shown is translated from the DNA. The V gene is TRDV2, the J gene TRDJ1, with D possibly being TRDD3 (5 bases). TCRdb leaves out the J gene; it was filled in here by matching the DNA to germline. V gave up 3 bases and J gave up 1 base, with 17 bases separating them. There are 16 residues in the CDR3. Germline loops: CDR1 GEAIGNYY, CDR2 EKD. This CDR3 reads CACDADRGYVTDKLIF. As DNA, the CDR3 is TGTGCCTGTGACGCCGATCGGGGGTATGTCACCGATAAACTCATCTTT.

This clone was detected a few times. A far larger clone is one nucleotide away, so this likely arose from a read error. The sample has other DNA sequences that encode this CDR3 too. CDR3: CALGVLRISSPKLIF. In DNA, the CDR3 is TGTGCCCTTGGGGTCCTCCGGATATCCTCTCCCAAACTCATCTTT. The genes are TRDV1 and TRDJ1; D may be TRDD3 (5 bases). Since TCRdb gives no J gene, matching the DNA to germline was used here to assign it. CDR3 length: 15 amino acids. CDR1 and CDR2 from the germline V gene are TSWWSYY and QGS.

Regarding this clone: The protein in TCRdb stems from a much larger clone and differs at residue 16 from this DNA's translation, likely a read error; here the protein is translated from the DNA. The V gene is TRDV2, the J gene TRDJ1; 9 bases are a match to TRDD3. The J gene, left out of TCRdb, was set here by checking the DNA against germline. The CDR3 is 20 amino acids. Germline V lookup: CDR1 GEAIGNYY, CDR2 EKD. The chain's CDR3 is CACDTEEVRGYEGVTEKLIF. The DNA of the CDR3 is TGTGCCTGTGACACCGAGGAAGTACGGGGATACGAGGGGGTTACCGAGAAACTCATCTTT.

Concerning this clone itself: The protein recorded in TCRdb matches a much larger clone and deviates from this DNA's translation at residue 7, suggesting a read error; the protein here is obtained by translating the DNA. The chain combines TRDV1 with TRDJ1; TRDD3 matches 13 bases. This CDR3 has 20 residues. V gave up 1 base and J gave up 0 bases; unmatched junction bases: 11. CDR1 TSWWSYY and CDR2 QGS come from the germline V gene. The CDR3 is CALGEPPSYWGIRNTDKLIF. The CDR3 DNA follows: TGTGCTCTTGGGGAACCCCCCTCGTACTGGGGGATACGAAACACCGATAAACTCATCTTT.

Notes on this clone: TCRdb records a much larger clone's protein for this DNA, with a difference at residue 6 that likely arises from a read error; the protein given is the translation of the DNA. The chain has TRDV3 and TRDJ1; 7 nucleotides align to TRDD2. No J gene was available from TCRdb, and it was assigned here by a germline match of the DNA. The CDR3 runs to 14 residues. The J segment lost 0 bases and the V segment lost 2 bases, leaving 6 bases of the junction unmatched. Per the germline V gene, CDR1 is TVYSNPD and CDR2 is GDNSRS (reference sequence). The CDR3 DNA reads TGTGCCTTTGCCTTCCTCCCTAACACCGATAAACTCATCTTT. As protein: CAFAFLPNTDKLIF.